Listed here are 28 T cell receptor beta chains from one sample, sequenced in a study of T cells after yellow fever vaccination. MiXCR, applied by TCRdb to the 5' RACE reads, yields one record per CDR3 protein. The sample contains about 320,000 distinct CDR3 sequences, approximately 4% of which appear only once. The specimen was PBMCs, collected 15 days after the yellow fever booster vaccination. The receptors derive from a man between 18 and 35 years old who received the YFV17D yellow fever vaccine.

The genes are TRBV5-1 and TRBJ2-7; the D gene is possibly TRBD2 (5 bases). Trimming removed 0 bases at V and 5 bases at J, with 15 bases between. Per germline, CDR1 SGHRS and CDR2 YFSETQ. The CDR3 runs to 15 residues. The CDR3 region is CASSLGGRGTDEQYV. For the CDR3, the DNA is TGCGCCAGCAGCTTGGGGGGTCGGGGAACGGACGAGCAGTACGTC.

This clonotype has a count of ten or more. The V and J genes are TRBV5-6 and TRBJ2-7, with D uncertain. V lost 4 bases and J 4 bases, leaving 15 bases between the germline ends. CDR3 length: 14 residues. From germline, CDR1 is SGHDT and CDR2 YYEEEE. CDR3 in DNA: TGTGCCAGCAGCGCGGCCGGGTCCACGTACGAGCAGTACTTC. It specifies CASSAAGSTYEQYF. Full variable domain (rest looked up from reference TRBV5-6 and TRBJ2-7): DAGVTQSPTHLIKTRGQQVTLRCSPKSGHDTVSWYQQALGQGPQFIFQYYEEEERQRGNFPDRFSGHQFPNYSSELNVNALLLGDSALYLCASSAAGSTYEQYFGPGTRLTVT.

There are a few counts of this clonotype. The J gene is TRBJ1-6, the V gene TRBV3-1, with no clear D. Per germline, CDR1 LGHDT and CDR2 YNNKEL (reference sequence). Between the trimmed V and J ends, which lost 1 base and 14 bases, there was a span of 9 bases. This CDR3 has 12 amino acids. CDR3 region: CASSQALGTLHF. The CDR3 coding sequence is TGTGCCAGCAGCCAAGCCTTGGGCACCCTCCACTTT.

V and J are TRBV7-2 and TRBJ2-3, with TRBD2 as a possible D gene (6 bases). The ends were cut back, 0 bases at V and 6 bases at J, with 13 bases in the middle. The germline V gene has CDR1 SGHTA and CDR2 FQGNSA. CDR3 size: 15 residues. This CDR3 reads CASSLAGRAGDTQYF. CDR3 in DNA: TGTGCCAGCAGCTTAGCGGGCAGGGCGGGGGATACGCAGTATTTT.

This clonotype came up many times. CDR3 region: CASSFGLAQETQYF. Written as DNA, the CDR3 is TGTGCCAGCAGCTTTGGACTTGCACAAGAGACCCAGTACTTC. This rearrangement joins TRBV7-2 to TRBJ2-5, with D perhaps TRBD2 (5 bases). Germline loops: CDR1 SGHTA, CDR2 FQGNSA. Trimming stripped 3 bases from V and 2 bases from J, with 10 bases between. This CDR3 is built from 14 residues.

This clonotype has a count of ten or more. The chain is built from TRBV12-3 or TRBV12-4 and TRBJ1-3, with D unclear. V was pared by 2 bases and J by 7 bases, with 6 bases between. The CDR3 is 12 residues long. CDR3 region: CASSLNGNTIYF. The CDR3 DNA is TGTGCCAGCAGTTTAAACGGGAACACCATATATTTT.

This clonotype appeared many times. In nucleotides, the CDR3 is TGCGCCAGCAGCCAAGACGAGGGTCAGCCCCAGCATTTT. Protein product: CASSQDEGQPQHF. This chain links TRBV4-3 with TRBJ1-5; no firm D call. Looked up from germline, CDR1 is LGHNA and CDR2 is YSLEER. This CDR3 has 13 amino acids. V lost 0 bases and J lost 6, with 6 bases in between.

V and J are TRBV7-9 and TRBJ1-2, with D perhaps matching TRBD1 (5 bases). CDR3 length equals 14 residues. V gave up 5 bases and J gave up 4 bases, with 14 bases separating them. Germline V gene lookup returns CDR1 SEHNR and CDR2 FQNEAQ (reference sequence). The CDR3 DNA reads TGTGCCAGCAGCCCCGCGGGGCAGTTCTATGGCTACACCTTC. Its translation is CASSPAGQFYGYTF. Full variable domain (missing parts from reference TRBV7-9 and TRBJ1-2): DTGVSQNPRHKITKRGQNVTFRCDPISEHNRLYWYRQTLGQGPEFLTYFQNEAQLEKSRLLSDRFSAERPKGSFSTLEIQRTEQGDSAMYLCASSPAGQFYGYTFGSGTRLTVV.

This clonotype came up many times. The V gene is TRBV7-3, the J gene TRBJ2-1; 16 bases are shared with TRBD2. The ends lost 7 bases at V and 9 bases at J; junction bases unmatched: 12. The germline V gene has CDR1 SGHTA and CDR2 FQGTGA. This CDR3 contains 17 residues. The CDR3 DNA sequence: TGTGCCAGCAAGCAAAAGGGGACTAGCGGGGGGGCCTTTGAGCAGTTCTTC. This codes for CASKQKGTSGGAFEQFF.

The chain is built from TRBV6-5 and TRBJ2-2; the D is unclear. The germline V and J ends were trimmed by 0 bases and 6 bases, with 5 bases remaining between them. The V gene's germline CDR1 is MNHEY and CDR2 SVGAGI. This CDR3 spans 13 amino acids. In DNA form, the CDR3 reads TGTGCCAGCAGTTACTCGTATTCCGGGGAGCTGTTTTTT. It yields the protein CASSYSYSGELFF.

The CDR3 spells CASSSGTPEAFF. CDR3 coding DNA: TGCGCCAGCAGCTCCGGGACGCCGGAAGCTTTCTTT. The rearrangement links TRBV5-1 to TRBJ1-1, with a tentative D call TRBD1 (5 bases). Germline assignment: CDR1 SGHRS and CDR2 YFSETQ. This CDR3 comprises 12 residues. V was pared by 3 bases and J by 8 bases, with 11 bases between.

This clonotype was detected only a few times. The chain uses TRBV4-1 and TRBJ1-2; 7 bases map to TRBD1. CDR3 length: 16 amino acids. Germline CDR1 and CDR2: MGHRA and YSYEKL. J gave up 0 bases and V 1 base, and 5 bases lay outside the gene matches. The CDR3 bases are TGCGCCAGCAGCCAAGTACCGGGACAGTCTAACTATGGCTACACCTTC. Translated, it gives CASSQVPGQSNYGYTF.

This clonotype was found a few times. The V gene is TRBV24-1, the J gene TRBJ1-5; D gene uncertain. Trimming left V 3 bases short and J 7 bases short, with 12 bases between. CDR1 is KGHDR, CDR2 SFDVKD, per germline. The CDR3 loop spans 14 amino acids. CDR3 protein: CATSDGVAGQPQHF. As DNA, the CDR3 is TGTGCCACCAGTGATGGGGTGGCAGGACAGCCCCAGCATTTT.

In this sample, this clonotype turned up many times. The chain uses TRBV6-2 or TRBV6-3 and TRBJ2-7, with TRBD2 as a possible D gene (6 bases). V dropped 6 bases and J dropped 1 base, with 10 bases sitting between them. The germline V gene encodes CDR1 MNHEY and CDR2 SVGEGT. The CDR3 extends over 13 amino acids. CDR3 sequence: CASSPGGSYEQYV. The CDR3, as DNA: TGTGCCAGCAGCCCCGGGGGATCCTACGAGCAGTACGTC.

This clonotype was detected many times. This chain links TRBV4-3 with TRBJ2-4, with 8 bases aligning to TRBD2. In germline, CDR1 is LGHNA, CDR2 YSLEER. V lost 0 bases to trimming and J lost 6 bases; unmatched junction nucleotides: 13. The CDR3 loop spans 18 amino acids. The CDR3 reads CASSQEQRGPEATNIQYF. The CDR3 nucleotides read TGCGCCAGCAGCCAAGAACAGCGGGGGCCCGAGGCGACAAACATTCAGTACTTC.

V and J are TRBV7-2 and TRBJ2-3; 9 nucleotides line up with TRBD2. CDR1 and CDR2 (germline): SGHTA, FQGNSA. Unmatched junction bases numbered 7, after V lost 8 bases and J lost 1 base. The CDR3 spans 15 residues. CDR3 coding DNA: TGTGCCAGCTCGACGCCTAGCGGGGGCACAGATACGCAGTATTTT. Protein sequence: CASSTPSGGTDTQYF.

V gene TRBV6-5 combines with J gene TRBJ2-7; 9 nucleotides agree with TRBD1. Looked up from germline, CDR1 is MNHEY and CDR2 is SVGAGI. J was trimmed by 7 bases and V by 8 bases; bases with no gene match: 9. The CDR3 length is 13 residues. CDR3 sequence reads: CASARGQGREQYF. The CDR3 coding sequence is TGTGCCAGCGCGCGGGGACAGGGAAGGGAGCAGTACTTC.

This clonotype was found a few times. The chain joins TRBV6-6 to TRBJ2-7; D is possibly TRBD1 or TRBD2 (8 bases each). V was trimmed by 8 bases and J by 3 bases, leaving 26 bases between them. The CDR3 runs 17 residues. Germline-derived CDR1 and CDR2 are MNHNY and SVGAGI (reference sequence). CDR3 DNA: TGTGCCAGCGGTGCAGGGGGCGGCGGGGGGCCTTTCTACGAGCAGTACTTC. Its protein is CASGAGGGGGPFYEQYF.

The V call is TRBV7-2, the J call TRBJ1-2; D ambiguous. The V end was cut by 3 bases, the J end by 3 bases, with 11 bases between. The CDR3 length is 14 residues. The germline V gene has CDR1 SGHTA and CDR2 FQGNSA. The CDR3 protein is CASSFLAGDYGYTF. The CDR3 coding sequence is TGTGCCAGCAGCTTTTTAGCCGGGGACTATGGCTACACCTTC.

This clonotype was seen only a few times. The V and J genes are TRBV13 and TRBJ1-1, with TRBD1 matching 9 bases. The CDR3 has 15 residues. The trim removed 6 bases at V and 3 bases at J, leaving 8 bases unmatched. The V gene's germline CDR1 is PRHDT and CDR2 FYEKMQ (reference sequence). CDR3: CASRLGQGLDTEAFF. CDR3 nucleotide sequence: TGTGCCAGCAGACTAGGACAGGGGCTCGACACTGAAGCTTTCTTT. The whole variable domain, filled in from reference TRBV13 and TRBJ1-1, reads AAGVIQSPRHLIKEKRETATLKCYPIPRHDTVYWYQQGPGQDPQFLISFYEKMQSDKGSIPDRFSAQQFSDYHSELNMSSLELGDSALYFCASRLGQGLDTEAFFGQGTRLTVV.

To note about this clonotype: A junction end diverges from the germline sequence, so it may reflect a read error. This chain links TRBV18 with TRBJ1-5; D not resolved. The germline V gene has CDR1 KGHSH and CDR2 LQKENI. This CDR3 is built from 14 residues. The CDR3 DNA sequence: TGTGCAAGCTCACCACAGCAGTATAATCAGCCCCAGCATTTT. It translates to CASSPQQYNQPQHF.

This clonotype has at least ten counts. The genes are TRBV12-3 or TRBV12-4 and TRBJ1-5, with 8 bases matching TRBD1. The CDR3 is made up of 15 amino acids. Trimming removed 1 base from V and 5 bases from J; junction bases left unmatched: 4. CDR3 DNA: TGTGCCAGCAGTTTAGGGGGACAGGAGTATCAGCCCCAGCATTTT. This sequence encodes CASSLGGQEYQPQHF.

Ten or more counts support this clonotype. This sequence joins TRBV11-2 and TRBJ2-3, with 7 bases aligning to TRBD1. With V trimmed by 1 base and J by 1 base, 5 bases remained unmatched. The CDR3 runs 16 residues. Germline CDR1 and CDR2: SGHAT and FQNNGV. CDR3 sequence: CASSLGNRGGTDTQYF. The CDR3 DNA follows: TGTGCCAGCAGCTTAGGGAACAGGGGTGGCACAGATACGCAGTATTTT.

This clonotype was counted only a few times. The chain employs TRBV4-1 and TRBJ1-1; no definite D call. Germline V gene data show CDR1 as MGHRA and CDR2 as YSYEKL. The CDR3 is made up of 13 amino acids. V was shortened by 2 bases and J by 3 bases, with 7 bases between the two germline ends. Written as DNA, the CDR3 is TGCGCCAGCAGCCAAAGTGTCGACACTGAAGCTTTCTTT. This gives the protein CASSQSVDTEAFF.

This clonotype showed up many times. The chain couples TRBV7-9 to TRBJ1-6; D gene uncertain. Germline values: CDR1 SEHNR, CDR2 FQNEAQ (reference sequence). The CDR3 consists of 14 residues. V lost 0 bases, J lost 9 bases, and 9 bases lay in between. The CDR3 region has the DNA TGTGCCAGCAGCTTAGCGCTCCCGGGTTCACCCCTCCACTTT. This translates into CASSLALPGSPLHF.

This clonotype was observed at least ten times. The V gene is TRBV6-5, the J gene TRBJ2-1; D is perhaps TRBD1 (6 bases). Trimming pared 5 bases from V and 2 bases from J, leaving 28 bases between. The CDR3 is 20 amino acids. Germline-derived CDR1 and CDR2 are MNHEY and SVGAGI. The CDR3 sequence is CASSTQFGNRVRSTYNEQFF. The CDR3 DNA is TGTGCCAGCAGTACCCAGTTCGGTAACAGGGTAAGGAGCACCTACAATGAGCAGTTCTTC.

This chain's CDR3 is CSARGSLNQPQHF. The CDR3 DNA is TGCAGTGCTAGGGGCAGTTTAAATCAGCCCCAGCATTTT. The V gene is TRBV20-1, the J gene TRBJ1-5, with D unclear. CDR3 length: 13 amino acids. The germline CDR1 and CDR2 sequences are DFQATT and SNEGSKA (reference sequence). The V end was cut by 3 bases, the J end by 4 bases, with 10 bases between.

The rearrangement links TRBV7-9 to TRBJ1-1; TRBD1 is a possible D gene (5 bases). Germline V CDR1 and CDR2: SEHNR, FQNEAQ (reference sequence). This CDR3 comprises 13 residues. V dropped 1 base and J dropped 6 bases, with 9 bases sitting between them. The CDR3 nucleotides are TGTGCCAGCAGCTTAGTAGGGGTGGCTGAAGCTTTCTTT. This codes for CASSLVGVAEAFF.